The rows below give T cell receptor beta chains drawn from one sample of a study of siplizumab effects on memory and regulatory T cells. Libraries were prepared by immunoSEQ multiplex PCR; TCRdb keeps only in-frame clonotypes and omits some of them. The sample shows 110,000 or so clones, more than 85% of them seen only once. Sequencing was done on a sample of CD4+ T cells sorted from blood. These receptor sequences come from a human donor in good health. Each CDR3 is given with its conserved first and last residue. The order of the fields is J gene, D gene, V gene, CDR3 protein. The D gene is left open where the match is weak.

j_gene: TRBJ2-1; d_gene: NA; v_gene: TRBV5-4; CDR3aa: CASSLDWKEQFF
j_gene: TRBJ2-7; d_gene: TRBD1; v_gene: TRBV18; CDR3aa: CASSQTRTGNSYEQYF
j_gene: TRBJ1-1; d_gene: TRBD1; v_gene: TRBV19; CDR3aa: CATRDSTNTEAFF
j_gene: TRBJ2-1; d_gene: NA; v_gene: TRBV5-1; CDR3aa: CASSLITDNEQFF
j_gene: TRBJ2-5; d_gene: NA; v_gene: TRBV27; CDR3aa: CASSLPGAKTQYF
j_gene: TRBJ1-2; d_gene: NA; v_gene: TRBV4-2; CDR3aa: CASSQDPGGSNYGYTF
j_gene: TRBJ1-3; d_gene: NA; v_gene: TRBV2; CDR3aa: CASSRTDRNRRNTIYF
j_gene: TRBJ2-5; d_gene: NA; v_gene: TRBV5-6; CDR3aa: CASSLGRGETQYF
j_gene: TRBJ1-1; d_gene: NA; v_gene: TRBV11-3; CDR3aa: CASSTSGTEAFF
j_gene: TRBJ1-1; d_gene: TRBD1; v_gene: TRBV2; CDR3aa: CASRLQGANTEAFF
j_gene: TRBJ2-6; d_gene: NA; v_gene: TRBV29-1; CDR3aa: CSVNSGANVLTF
j_gene: TRBJ1-4; d_gene: NA; v_gene: TRBV9; CDR3aa: CASSVPGTFYVANEKLFF
j_gene: TRBJ1-1; d_gene: NA; v_gene: TRBV5-1; CDR3aa: CASSLGPLGTEAFF
j_gene: TRBJ1-4; d_gene: NA; v_gene: TRBV6-1; CDR3aa: CASSEAIGGRWEKLFF
j_gene: TRBJ2-5; d_gene: TRBD2; v_gene: TRBV18; CDR3aa: CASSLLPRDGGETQYF
j_gene: TRBJ2-1; d_gene: NA; v_gene: TRBV29-1; CDR3aa: CSTGHRNNEQFF
j_gene: TRBJ1-1; d_gene: NA; v_gene: TRBV25-1; CDR3aa: CASNNIGTTEAFF
j_gene: TRBJ2-3; d_gene: NA; v_gene: TRBV30; CDR3aa: CASASTDTQYF
j_gene: TRBJ1-4; d_gene: TRBD1; v_gene: TRBV19; CDR3aa: CASSRDREGAEKLFF
j_gene: TRBJ2-7; d_gene: NA; v_gene: TRBV5-1; CDR3aa: CASRPQPGGDNEQYF
j_gene: TRBJ2-2; d_gene: NA; v_gene: TRBV25-1; CDR3aa: CASSEGGWADEHRGAVF
j_gene: TRBJ2-1; d_gene: TRBD2; v_gene: TRBV14; CDR3aa: CASSPGILAGRVEQFF
j_gene: TRBJ1-2; d_gene: TRBD1; v_gene: TRBV7-9; CDR3aa: CASSSQPGTGGAYNYGYTF
j_gene: TRBJ2-1; d_gene: TRBD2; v_gene: TRBV7-3; CDR3aa: CASSLGSSGLLQGEQFF
j_gene: TRBJ2-7; d_gene: TRBD2; v_gene: TRBV4-3; CDR3aa: CASSQRIAGGPGEQYF
j_gene: TRBJ1-5; d_gene: TRBD1; v_gene: TRBV7-2; CDR3aa: CASSSWDSSNQPQHF
j_gene: TRBJ2-2; d_gene: NA; v_gene: TRBV29-1; CDR3aa: CSVQKGVHAGELFF
j_gene: TRBJ2-2; d_gene: NA; v_gene: TRBV6-1; CDR3aa: CASSEAGHRANTGELFF
j_gene: TRBJ2-7; d_gene: TRBD2; v_gene: TRBV7-8; CDR3aa: CASSLTVAGVYEQYF
j_gene: TRBJ2-1; d_gene: TRBD1; v_gene: TRBV30; CDR3aa: CAWSFGTGYNEQFF
j_gene: TRBJ1-1; d_gene: TRBD1; v_gene: TRBV27; CDR3aa: CASRLQGGGGTEAFF
j_gene: TRBJ2-3; d_gene: TRBD2; v_gene: TRBV5-4; CDR3aa: CASARGAGGPVDTQYF
j_gene: TRBJ2-7; d_gene: NA; v_gene: TRBV30; CDR3aa: CAWGPWGRSSYEQYF
j_gene: TRBJ1-6; d_gene: NA; v_gene: TRBV10-3; CDR3aa: CAITGAGNSPLHF
j_gene: TRBJ2-7; d_gene: NA; v_gene: TRBV10-3; CDR3aa: CAISEHRGGSSYEQYF
j_gene: TRBJ2-7; d_gene: NA; v_gene: TRBV6-5; CDR3aa: CASSYSDRRGEQYF
j_gene: TRBJ2-7; d_gene: TRBD2; v_gene: TRBV5-1; CDR3aa: CASSTSGLAAYEQYF
j_gene: TRBJ1-5; d_gene: NA; v_gene: TRBV18; CDR3aa: CASSGGDLPQHF
j_gene: TRBJ2-5; d_gene: NA; v_gene: TRBV7-2; CDR3aa: CASSLLRGQETQYF
j_gene: TRBJ2-7; d_gene: TRBD1; v_gene: TRBV2; CDR3aa: CASSPNRGSTYEQYF
j_gene: TRBJ1-3; d_gene: NA; v_gene: TRBV2; CDR3aa: CASSEDSYSGNTIYF
j_gene: TRBJ1-6; d_gene: NA; v_gene: TRBV25-1; CDR3aa: CASSGTGLPNSPLHF
j_gene: TRBJ1-1; d_gene: NA; v_gene: TRBV29-1; CDR3aa: CSVEGATTEAFF
j_gene: TRBJ1-2; d_gene: TRBD1; v_gene: TRBV30; CDR3aa: CAWSMSRGLGGYTF
j_gene: TRBJ2-7; d_gene: NA; v_gene: TRBV5-1; CDR3aa: CASSPRQDYEQYF
j_gene: TRBJ1-6; d_gene: NA; v_gene: TRBV5-1; CDR3aa: CASRGQYNSPLHF
j_gene: TRBJ2-7; d_gene: NA; v_gene: TRBV5-4; CDR3aa: CASSPSLWSESSYEQYF
j_gene: TRBJ2-7; d_gene: TRBD1; v_gene: TRBV9; CDR3aa: CASSVGQGIVYEQYF
j_gene: TRBJ1-5; d_gene: TRBD1; v_gene: TRBV19; CDR3aa: CASSTTGAVVPQHF
j_gene: TRBJ1-1; d_gene: TRBD1; v_gene: TRBV18; CDR3aa: CASSAGQLTEAFF
j_gene: TRBJ2-2; d_gene: TRBD2; v_gene: TRBV7-3; CDR3aa: CASSSRESGELFF
j_gene: TRBJ2-7; d_gene: TRBD2; v_gene: TRBV7-9; CDR3aa: CASSFDGGRAFYEQYF
j_gene: TRBJ2-5; d_gene: TRBD2; v_gene: TRBV5-1; CDR3aa: CASSLGTRSSGVQETQYF
j_gene: TRBJ2-5; d_gene: NA; v_gene: TRBV19; CDR3aa: CASSMGGGETQYF